This T cell receptor (beta chain) was identified during a study of blood T cell repertoires in COVID-19. Seattle patients were enrolled during active infection and followed longitudinally. Libraries were prepared by immunoSEQ multiplex PCR; TCRdb keeps only in-frame clonotypes and omits some of them. The table shows approximately 110,000 clones, with approximately 85% occurring only once. CDR1 is SGHTA and CDR2 is FQGNSA in the germline V gene. The V end was cut by 5 bases, the J end by 6 bases, with 17 bases between. The CDR3 consists of 14 residues. Sequences were obtained from peripheral blood. The receptor comes from a woman at least 80 years old with COVID-19, enrolled during active disease. The gene calls are TRBV7-2 and TRBJ2-7; possible D gene TRBD2, 7 bases. CDR3 protein: CASSPGGGGGEQYF. In nucleotides, the CDR3 is TGTGCCAGCAGCCCCGGTGGGGGGGGCGGCGAGCAGTACTTC.